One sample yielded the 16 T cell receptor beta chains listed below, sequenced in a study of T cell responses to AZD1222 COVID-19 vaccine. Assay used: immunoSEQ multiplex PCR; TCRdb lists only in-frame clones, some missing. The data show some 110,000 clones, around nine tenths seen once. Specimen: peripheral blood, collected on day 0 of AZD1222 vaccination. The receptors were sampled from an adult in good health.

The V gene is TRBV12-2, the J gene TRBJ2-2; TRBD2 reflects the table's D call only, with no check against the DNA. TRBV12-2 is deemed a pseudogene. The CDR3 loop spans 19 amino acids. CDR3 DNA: TGTGCAAGTCGCTTACCAGCCCCACTAGCGGGAGGGCCTACCGGGGAGCTGTTTTTT. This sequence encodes CASRLPAPLAGGPTGELFF.

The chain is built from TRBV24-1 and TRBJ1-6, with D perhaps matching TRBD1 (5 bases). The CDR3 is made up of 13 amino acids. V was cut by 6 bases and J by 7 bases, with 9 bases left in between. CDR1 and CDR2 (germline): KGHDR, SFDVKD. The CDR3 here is CATSRAGNSPLHF. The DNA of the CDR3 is TGTGCCACCAGTCGGGCAGGGAATTCACCCCTCCACTTT.

CDR3 loop: CASSRGLFLYEQYF. CDR3 nucleotides: TGTGCCAGCAGCCGCGGACTCTTTCTTTACGAGCAGTACTTC. The chain recombines TRBV13 with TRBJ2-7; tentatively, D is TRBD2 (5 bases). This CDR3 is 14 amino acids long. CDR1 and CDR2 (germline): PRHDT, FYEKMQ (reference sequence). The germline V and J ends were trimmed by 5 bases and 4 bases, with 15 bases remaining between them. The entire variable domain, with the rest obtained from reference TRBV13 and TRBJ2-7, is as follows: AAGVIQSPRHLIKEKRETATLKCYPIPRHDTVYWYQQGPGQDPQFLISFYEKMQSDKGSIPDRFSAQQFSDYHSELNMSSLELGDSALYFCASSRGLFLYEQYFGPGTRLTVT.

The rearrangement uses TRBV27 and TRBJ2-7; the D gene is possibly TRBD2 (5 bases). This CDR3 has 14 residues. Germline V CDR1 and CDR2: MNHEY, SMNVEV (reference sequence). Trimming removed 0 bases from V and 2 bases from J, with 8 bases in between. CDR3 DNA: TGTGCCAGCAGTTTATCGGAGGTTACCTACGAGCAGTACTTC. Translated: CASSLSEVTYEQYF.

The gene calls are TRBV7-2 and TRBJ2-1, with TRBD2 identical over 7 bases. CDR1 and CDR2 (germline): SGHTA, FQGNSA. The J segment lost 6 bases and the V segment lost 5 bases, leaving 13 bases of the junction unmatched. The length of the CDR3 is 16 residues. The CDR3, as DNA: TGTGCCAGCAGCGCAAGGGGCGGGAGAGGGATCAATGAGCAGTTCTTC. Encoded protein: CASSARGGRGINEQFF. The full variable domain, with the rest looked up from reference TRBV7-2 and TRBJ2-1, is GAGVSQSPSNKVTEKGKDVELRCDPISGHTALYWYRQSLGQGLEFLIYFQGNSAPDKSGLPSDRFSAERTGGSVSTLTIQRTQQEDSAVYLCASSARGGRGINEQFFGPGTRLTVL.

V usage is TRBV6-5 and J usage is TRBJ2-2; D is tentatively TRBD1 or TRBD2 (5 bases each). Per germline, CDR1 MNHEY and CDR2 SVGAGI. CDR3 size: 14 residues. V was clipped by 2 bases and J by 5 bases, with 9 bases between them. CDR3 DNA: TGTGCCAGCAGTTACCAGGGAGATACCGGGGAGCTGTTTTTT. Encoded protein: CASSYQGDTGELFF.

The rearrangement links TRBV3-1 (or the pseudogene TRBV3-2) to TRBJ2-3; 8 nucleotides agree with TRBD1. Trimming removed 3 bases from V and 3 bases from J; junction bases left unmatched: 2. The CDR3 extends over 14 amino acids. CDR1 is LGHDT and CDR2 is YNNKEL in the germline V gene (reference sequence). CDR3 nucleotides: TGTGCCAGCAGCCATAGGGACAGGACAGATACGCAGTATTTT. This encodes CASSHRDRTDTQYF.

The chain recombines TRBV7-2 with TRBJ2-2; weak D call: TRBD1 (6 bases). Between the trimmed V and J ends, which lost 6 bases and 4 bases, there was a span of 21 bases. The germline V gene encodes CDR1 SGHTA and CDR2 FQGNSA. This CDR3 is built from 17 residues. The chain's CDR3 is CASRLRQASTGTGELFF. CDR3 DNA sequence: TGTGCCAGCAGACTACGACAGGCCTCGACGGGCACCGGGGAGCTGTTTTTT. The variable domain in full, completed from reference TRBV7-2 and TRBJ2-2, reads GAGVSQSPSNKVTEKGKDVELRCDPISGHTALYWYRQSLGQGLEFLIYFQGNSAPDKSGLPSDRFSAERTGGSVSTLTIQRTQQEDSAVYLCASRLRQASTGTGELFFGEGSRLTVL.

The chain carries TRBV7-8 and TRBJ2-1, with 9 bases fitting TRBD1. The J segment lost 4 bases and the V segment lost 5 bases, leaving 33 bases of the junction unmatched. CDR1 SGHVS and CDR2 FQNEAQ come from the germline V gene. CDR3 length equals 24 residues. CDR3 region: CASSGDTGGAGSRLPPSLYNEQFF. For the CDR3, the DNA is TGTGCCAGCAGCGGAGATACAGGGGGCGCAGGGTCGCGACTACCCCCATCCCTTTACAATGAGCAGTTCTTC.

Here the CDR3 DNA reads TGTGCCAGTCGACTAGCGACCGCCTACAATGAGCAGTTCTTC. It yields the protein CASRLATAYNEQFF. The rearrangement uses TRBV19 and TRBJ2-1; 8 positions match TRBD2. With V trimmed by 8 bases and J by 2 bases, 5 bases remained unmatched. This CDR3 comprises 14 residues. The V gene's germline CDR1 is LNHDA and CDR2 SQIVND (reference sequence).

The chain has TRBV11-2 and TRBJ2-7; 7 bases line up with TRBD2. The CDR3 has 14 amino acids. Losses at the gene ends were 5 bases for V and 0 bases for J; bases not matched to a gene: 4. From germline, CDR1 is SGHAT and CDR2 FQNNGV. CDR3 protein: CASSRPGGSYEQYF. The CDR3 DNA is TGTGCCAGCAGCCGGCCGGGGGGCTCCTACGAGCAGTACTTC.

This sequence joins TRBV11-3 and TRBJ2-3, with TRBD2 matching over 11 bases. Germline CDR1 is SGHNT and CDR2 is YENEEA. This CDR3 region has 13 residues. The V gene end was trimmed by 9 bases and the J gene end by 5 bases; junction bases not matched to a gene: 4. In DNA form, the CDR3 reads TGTGCCAGTGGACTAGCGGGTGAAGATACGCAGTATTTT. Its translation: CASGLAGEDTQYF.

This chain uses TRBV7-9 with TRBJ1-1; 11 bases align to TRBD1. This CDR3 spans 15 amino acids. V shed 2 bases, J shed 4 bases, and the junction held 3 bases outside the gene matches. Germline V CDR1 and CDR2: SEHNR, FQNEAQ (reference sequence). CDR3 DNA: TGTGCCAGCAGCTTACAGGGGACAGGGGGCACTGAAGCTTTCTTT. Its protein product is CASSLQGTGGTEAFF.

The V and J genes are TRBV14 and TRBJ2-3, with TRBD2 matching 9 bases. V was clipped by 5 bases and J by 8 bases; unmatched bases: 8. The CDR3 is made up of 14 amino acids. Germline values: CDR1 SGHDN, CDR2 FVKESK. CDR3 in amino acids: CASSILAGRGTQYF. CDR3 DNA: TGTGCCAGCAGCATTCTAGCGGGAAGGGGTACGCAGTATTTT.

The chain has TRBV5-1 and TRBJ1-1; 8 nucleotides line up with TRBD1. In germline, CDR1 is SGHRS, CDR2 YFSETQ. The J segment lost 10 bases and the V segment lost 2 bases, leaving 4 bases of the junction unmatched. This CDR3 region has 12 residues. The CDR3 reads CASSLGQGGAFF. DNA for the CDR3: TGCGCCAGCAGCTTAGGACAGGGAGGAGCTTTCTTT.

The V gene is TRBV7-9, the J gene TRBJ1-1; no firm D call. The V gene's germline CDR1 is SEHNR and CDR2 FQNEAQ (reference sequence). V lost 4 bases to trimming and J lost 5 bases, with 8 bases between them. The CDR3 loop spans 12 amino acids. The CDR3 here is CASSSQWTEAFF. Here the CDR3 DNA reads TGTGCCAGCAGCTCTCAGTGGACTGAAGCTTTCTTT.